Detailed here is one T cell receptor (beta chain). Its antigen remains unknown. V shed 10 bases and J shed 8 bases, with 11 bases lying between them. This CDR3 comprises 11 residues. Germline V gene sequence: CDR1 SNHLY, CDR2 FYNNEI. This entry belongs to a study of cytomegalovirus exposure and HLA in healthy donors. Study-level results: CMV serostatus was the only immune exposure information that was available. DRB1 had the most TCR associations and HLA-C the fewest, a later analysis found, with rates varying by HLA locus.

13 Jbeta primers and 60 Vbeta primers were used for the PCR. Some clones are missing from TCRdb's copy, which holds only in-frame ones; the method was immunoSEQ multiplex PCR. The sample has 93,000 or so clones; around 82% are singletons. These donors counted as nominally healthy when sampled, but unrecorded immune exposures were likely. The sample taken for sequencing was PBMCs. The rearrangement joins TRBV2 to TRBJ1-4; D is ambiguous. This clonotype was obtained from a woman younger than 35 in good health and CMV-seropositive. This CDR3 is CATWTGEKLFF. For the CDR3, the DNA is TGTGCCACCTGGACGGGAGAAAAACTGTTTTTT.